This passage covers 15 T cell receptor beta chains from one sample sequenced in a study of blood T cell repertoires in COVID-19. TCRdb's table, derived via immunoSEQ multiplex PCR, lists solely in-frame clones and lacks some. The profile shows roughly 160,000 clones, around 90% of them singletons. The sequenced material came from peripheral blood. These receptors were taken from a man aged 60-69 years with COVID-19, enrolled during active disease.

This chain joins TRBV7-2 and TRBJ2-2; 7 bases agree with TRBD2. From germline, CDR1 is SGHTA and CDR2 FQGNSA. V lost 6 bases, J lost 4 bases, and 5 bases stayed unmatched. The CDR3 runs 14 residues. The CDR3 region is CASRQPGGTGELFF. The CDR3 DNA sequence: TGTGCCAGCAGGCAACCGGGAGGCACCGGGGAGCTGTTTTTT.

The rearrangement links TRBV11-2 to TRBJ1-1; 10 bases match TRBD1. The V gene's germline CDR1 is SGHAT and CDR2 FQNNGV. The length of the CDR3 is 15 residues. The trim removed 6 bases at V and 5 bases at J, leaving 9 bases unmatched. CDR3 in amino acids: CASRLGTGVGTEAFF. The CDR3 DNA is TGTGCCAGCAGACTCGGGACAGGGGTGGGGACTGAAGCTTTCTTT.

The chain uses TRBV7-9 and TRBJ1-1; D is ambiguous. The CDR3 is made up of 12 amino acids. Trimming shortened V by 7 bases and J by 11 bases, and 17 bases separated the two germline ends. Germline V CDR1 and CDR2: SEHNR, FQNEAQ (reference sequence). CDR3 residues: CASIWLAPGAFF. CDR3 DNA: TGTGCCAGCATTTGGTTAGCACCGGGGGCTTTCTTT.

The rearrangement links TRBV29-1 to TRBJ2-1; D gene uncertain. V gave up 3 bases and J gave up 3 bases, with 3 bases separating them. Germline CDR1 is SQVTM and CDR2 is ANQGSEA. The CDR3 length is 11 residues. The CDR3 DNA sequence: TGCAGCGTTGACAGCTACAATGAGCAGTTCTTC. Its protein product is CSVDSYNEQFF.

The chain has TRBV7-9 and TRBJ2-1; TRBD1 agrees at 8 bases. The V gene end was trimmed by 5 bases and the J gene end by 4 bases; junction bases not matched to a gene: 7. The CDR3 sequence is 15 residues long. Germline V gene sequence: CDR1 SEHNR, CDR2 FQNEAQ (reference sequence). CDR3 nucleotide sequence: TGTGCCAGCAGCACCAGGGGGCCCCAATACAATGAGCAGTTCTTC. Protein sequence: CASSTRGPQYNEQFF.

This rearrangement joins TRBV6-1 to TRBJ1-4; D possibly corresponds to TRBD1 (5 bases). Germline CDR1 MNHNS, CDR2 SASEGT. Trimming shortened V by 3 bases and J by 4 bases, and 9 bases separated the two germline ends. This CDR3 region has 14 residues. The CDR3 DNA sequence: TGTGCCAGCAGTGAGGCGACAGTTAATGAAAAACTGTTTTTT. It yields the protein CASSEATVNEKLFF.

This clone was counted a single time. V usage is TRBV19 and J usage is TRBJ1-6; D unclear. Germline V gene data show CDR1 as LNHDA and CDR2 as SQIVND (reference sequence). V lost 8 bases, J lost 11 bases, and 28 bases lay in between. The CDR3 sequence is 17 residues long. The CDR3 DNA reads TGTGCCAGTTCCACGAATTTCAACAGTTTGGTACTCCCACCCCTCCACTTT. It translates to CASSTNFNSLVLPPLHF. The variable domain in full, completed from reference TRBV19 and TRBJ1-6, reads DGGITQSPKYLFRKEGQNVTLSCEQNLNHDAMYWYRQDPGQGLRLIYYSQIVNDFQKGDIAEGYSVSREKKESFPLTVTSAQKNPTAFYLCASSTNFNSLVLPPLHFGNGTRLTVT.

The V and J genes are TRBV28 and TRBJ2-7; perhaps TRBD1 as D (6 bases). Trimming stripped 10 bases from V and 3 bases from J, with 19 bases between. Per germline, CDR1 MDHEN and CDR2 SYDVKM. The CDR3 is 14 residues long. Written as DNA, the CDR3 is TGTGCCACAAAATTTCAGGGGAGTGGCTACGAGCAGTACTTC. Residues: CATKFQGSGYEQYF.

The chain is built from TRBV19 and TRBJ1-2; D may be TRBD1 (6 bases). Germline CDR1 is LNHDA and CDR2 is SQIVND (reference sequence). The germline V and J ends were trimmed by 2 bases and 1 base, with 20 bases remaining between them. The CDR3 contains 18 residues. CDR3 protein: CASSIHPKQGTYNYGYTF. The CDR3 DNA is TGTGCCAGTAGTATACACCCTAAACAGGGAACCTATAACTATGGCTACACCTTC.

The CDR3: CASSSGQAIYEQYF. For the CDR3, the DNA is TGTGCCAGCAGTTCGGGACAGGCTATCTACGAGCAGTACTTC. The V and J genes are TRBV27 and TRBJ2-7; 8 bases fit TRBD1. Germline V gene lookup returns CDR1 MNHEY and CDR2 SMNVEV (reference sequence). V shed 4 bases and J 3 bases; nucleotides not matched to a gene: 5. There are 14 residues in the CDR3.

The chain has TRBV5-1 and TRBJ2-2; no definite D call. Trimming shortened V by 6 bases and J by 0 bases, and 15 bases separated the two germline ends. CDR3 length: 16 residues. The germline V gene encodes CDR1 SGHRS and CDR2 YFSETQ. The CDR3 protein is CASMNPQEANTGELFF. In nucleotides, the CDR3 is TGCGCCAGCATGAACCCACAAGAAGCGAACACCGGGGAGCTGTTTTTT. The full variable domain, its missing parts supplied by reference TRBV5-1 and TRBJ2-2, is KAGVTQTPRYLIKTRGQQVTLSCSPISGHRSVSWYQQTPGQGLQFLFEYFSETQRNKGNFPGRFSGRQFSNSRSEMNVSTLELGDSALYLCASMNPQEANTGELFFGEGSRLTVL.

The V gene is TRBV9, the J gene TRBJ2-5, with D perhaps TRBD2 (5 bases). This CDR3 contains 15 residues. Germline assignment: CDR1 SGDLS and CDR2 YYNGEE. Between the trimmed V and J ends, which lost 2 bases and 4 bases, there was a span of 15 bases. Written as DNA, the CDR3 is TGTGCCAGCAGCGTCATACCCGGGAAATCAGAGACCCAGTACTTC. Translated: CASSVIPGKSETQYF.

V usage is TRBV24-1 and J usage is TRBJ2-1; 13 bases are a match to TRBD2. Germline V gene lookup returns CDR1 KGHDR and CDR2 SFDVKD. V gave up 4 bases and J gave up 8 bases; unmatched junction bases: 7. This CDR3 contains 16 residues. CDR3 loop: CATSDGTSGARYEQFF. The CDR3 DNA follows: TGTGCCACCAGTGACGGGACTAGCGGGGCCCGGTATGAGCAGTTCTTC.

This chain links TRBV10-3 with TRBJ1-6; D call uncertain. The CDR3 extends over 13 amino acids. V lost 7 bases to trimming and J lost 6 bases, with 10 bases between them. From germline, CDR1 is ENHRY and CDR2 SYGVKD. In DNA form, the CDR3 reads TGTGCCATCAAGAACAGCTTTAATTCACCCCTCCACTTT. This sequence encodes CAIKNSFNSPLHF.

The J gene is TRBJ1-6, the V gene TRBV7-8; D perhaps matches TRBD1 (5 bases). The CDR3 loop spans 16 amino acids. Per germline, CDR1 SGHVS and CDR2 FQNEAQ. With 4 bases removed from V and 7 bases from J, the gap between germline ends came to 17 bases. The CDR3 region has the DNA TGTGCCAGCAGCTCGTACCAGGGTGTACCCAATTCACCCCTCCACTTT. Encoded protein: CASSSYQGVPNSPLHF.